This T cell receptor beta chain was identified in a study of T cells after posttransplantation cyclophosphamide. Overall study results and limits: Tissue-infiltrating T cells from skin or gut overlapped little with blood T cells. Donor-recipient repertoire similarity was low at 1-2 months, rising over year one. TRB clonality was highly associated with recipient CMV seropositivity and reactivation.

Ten or more counts support this clone. Antigen specificity is unknown. Germline CDR1 reads SGHNT; CDR2 reads YYREEE (reference sequence). V was pared by 1 base and J by 9 bases, with 9 bases of the junction left unmatched. This CDR3 comprises 15 residues. Data came from immunoSEQ multiplex PCR; TCRdb stores just in-frame clones and leaves some out. The table lists tens of thousands of clones, with no singletons. The chain is built from TRBV5-4 and TRBJ2-2, with TRBD1 identical over 7 bases. This receptor was identified in a middle-aged man in good health, CMV-negative, and a related stem cell transplant donor. The sequenced material came from PBMCs. CDR3 protein: CASSLKGARVRELFF. CDR3 nucleotides: TGTGCCAGCAGCTTGAAGGGGGCTAGAGTAAGGGAGCTGTTTTTT.